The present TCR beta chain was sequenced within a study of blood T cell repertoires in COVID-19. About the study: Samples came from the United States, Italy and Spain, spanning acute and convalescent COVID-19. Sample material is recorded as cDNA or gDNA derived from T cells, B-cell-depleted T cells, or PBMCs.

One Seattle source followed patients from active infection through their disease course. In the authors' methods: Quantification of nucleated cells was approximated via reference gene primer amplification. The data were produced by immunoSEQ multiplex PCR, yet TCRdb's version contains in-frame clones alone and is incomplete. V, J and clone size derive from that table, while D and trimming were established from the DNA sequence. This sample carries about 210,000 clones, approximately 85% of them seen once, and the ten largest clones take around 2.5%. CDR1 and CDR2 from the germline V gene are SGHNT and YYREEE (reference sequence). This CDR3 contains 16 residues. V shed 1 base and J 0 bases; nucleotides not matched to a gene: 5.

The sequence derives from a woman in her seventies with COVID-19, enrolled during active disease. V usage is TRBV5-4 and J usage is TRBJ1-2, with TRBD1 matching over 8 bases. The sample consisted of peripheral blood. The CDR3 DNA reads TGTGCCAGCAGCTTGAGGGACAGGTATCCTAACTATGGCTACACCTTC. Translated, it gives CASSLRDRYPNYGYTF.